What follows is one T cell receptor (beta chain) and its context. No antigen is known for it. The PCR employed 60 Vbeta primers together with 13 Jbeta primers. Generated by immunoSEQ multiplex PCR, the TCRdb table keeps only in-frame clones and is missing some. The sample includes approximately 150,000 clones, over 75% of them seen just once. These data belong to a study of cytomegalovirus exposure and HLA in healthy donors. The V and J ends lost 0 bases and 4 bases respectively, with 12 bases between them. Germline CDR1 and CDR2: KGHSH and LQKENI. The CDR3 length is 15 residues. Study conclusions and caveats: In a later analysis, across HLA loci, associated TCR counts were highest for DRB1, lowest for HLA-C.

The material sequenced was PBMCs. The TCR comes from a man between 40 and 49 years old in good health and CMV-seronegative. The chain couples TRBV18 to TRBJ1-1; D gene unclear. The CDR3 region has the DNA TGTGCCAGCTCACCACCGTCTGGGCTGGTCACTGAAGCTTTCTTT. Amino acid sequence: CASSPPSGLVTEAFF.